Listed below are T cell receptor beta chains from one sample, sequenced in a study of beta chain features in type 1 diabetes. Here immunoSEQ multiplex PCR was the method, and the copy in TCRdb shows in-frame clones only, minus some. The sample yields some 240,000 clones, approximately 10% seen once. The source material was central memory CD4+ T cells from blood. These receptors all come from a man younger than 30 in good health. Both conserved end residues are part of each CDR3. Each record gives: D gene, clone size, V gene, J gene, CDR3 length, CDR3 DNA, CDR3 protein. The D gene is left open where the match is weak. Not every row has a clone size; where given, it reads once, few, many or a size class.

>NA|many|TRBV5-1|TRBJ2-5|15
TGCGCCAGCAGCTTGGGGGGTACAAACCAAGAGACCCAGTACTTC
CASSLGGTNQETQYF
>TRBD1|NA|TRBV30|TRBJ2-3|14
TGTGCCTGGAGCCGGACAGGGTCCGGAGATACGCAGTATTTT
CAWSRTGSGDTQYF
>TRBD1|few|TRBV10-3|TRBJ2-7|14
TGTGCCATCAGTGTGACCGGGACAGTGGACGAGCAGTACTTC
CAISVTGTVDEQYF
>TRBD1|NA|TRBV30|TRBJ1-2|13
TGTGCCTGGAGTGCCCGACAGGGGACCGGCTACACCTTC
CAWSARQGTGYTF
>TRBD1|many|TRBV2|TRBJ1-5|13
TGTGCCAGCAGTACAGGGGTTGGGCAGCCCCAGCATTTT
CASSTGVGQPQHF
>NA|few|TRBV18|TRBJ1-2|14
TGTGCCAGCTCACCAGACCGACAGACGTATGGCTACACCTTC
CASSPDRQTYGYTF
>NA|NA|TRBV11-2|TRBJ2-3|14
TGTGCCATCACACGGGGACTTCGTACAGATACGCAGTATTTT
CAITRGLRTDTQYF
>NA|NA|TRBV5-8|TRBJ2-6|15
TGTGCCAGCAGCTTGACCGGGGCCGGGGCCAACGTCCTGACTTTC
CASSLTGAGANVLTF
>NA|few|TRBV7-2|TRBJ1-4|14
TGTGCCAGCAGCTTACATGCAACTAATGAAAAACTGTTTTTT
CASSLHATNEKLFF
>TRBD2|NA|TRBV9|TRBJ2-2|16
TGTGCCAGCAGCCCCCGGACTAGCGGTGTGGCCGGGGAGCTGTTTTTT
CASSPRTSGVAGELFF
>TRBD2|NA|TRBV9|TRBJ2-1|17
TGTGCCAGCAGCGGAAGGACTAGCGGGAGCTCCTACAATGAGCAGTTCTTC
CASSGRTSGSSYNEQFF
>NA|NA|TRBV7-7|TRBJ2-1|14
TGTGCCAGCAGCCCCCAGGGTGCCTACAATGAGCAGTTCTTC
CASSPQGAYNEQFF
>TRBD2|few|TRBV18|TRBJ2-3|16
TGTGCCAGCTCACCACCTCTAGCGGGAGTGCTGAATACGCAGTATTTT
CASSPPLAGVLNTQYF
>NA|NA|TRBV29-1|TRBJ2-3|14
TGCAGCGTCCCCGGGAGCTATGGCACAGATACGCAGTATTTT
CSVPGSYGTDTQYF
>NA|few|TRBV7-9|TRBJ2-5|15
TGTGCCAGCAGCTTAACCCCCGGAGGGTTAGAGACCCAGTACTTC
CASSLTPGGLETQYF
>TRBD2|NA|TRBV6-1|TRBJ2-3|14
TGTGCCAGCAGTTTGACTAGCGTGAGAGATACGCAGTATTTT
CASSLTSVRDTQYF
>TRBD1|NA|TRBV18|TRBJ2-5|14
TGTGCCAGCTCACTTGGGACAGCGCAAGAGACCCAGTACTTC
CASSLGTAQETQYF
>TRBD1|few|TRBV9|TRBJ2-1|15
TGTGCCAGCAGCGGCCGGGACAGGTCCTACAATGAGCAGTTCTTC
CASSGRDRSYNEQFF
>TRBD2|NA|TRBV5-1|TRBJ2-3|15
TGCGCCAGCAGCTTGCTAGCGGGAAGCACAGATACGCAGTATTTT
CASSLLAGSTDTQYF
>TRBD2|once|TRBV5-1|TRBJ2-5|16
TGCGCCAGCAGCCGGGTCGGAGGACTAGCCGGGGAGACCCAGTACTTC
CASSRVGGLAGETQYF
>NA|NA|TRBV4-3|TRBJ2-7|14
TGCGCCAGCAGCCAAGACTTGCCTTCCTACGAGCAGTACTTC
CASSQDLPSYEQYF
>NA|many|TRBV23-1|TRBJ2-3|15
TGCGCCAGCAAACCGTCGAGGAGGGGAGGAGATACGCAGTATTTT
CASKPSRRGGDTQYF
>NA|many|TRBV10-3|TRBJ2-7|16
TGTGCCATCAGTGAGGACGTCGCGGGACCGTCCTACGAGCAGTACTTC
CAISEDVAGPSYEQYF
>TRBD1|NA|TRBV7-9|TRBJ2-5|16
TGTGCCAGCAGCCCCCTCGGACAGGGGGGACTTGAGACCCAGTACTTC
CASSPLGQGGLETQYF